Reported below is one TCR beta chain. Its antigen is not identified. The selected patients with pancreatic ductal adenocarcinoma had surgery but no neoadjuvant therapy. The CDR3 has 14 residues. V was pared by 4 bases and J by 0 bases, with 10 bases between. Germline-derived CDR1 and CDR2 are SGHRS and YFSETQ. TCRdb keeps only in-frame clones here, not all; method: immunoSEQ multiplex PCR. Altogether about 98,000 clones are present, 90% to 95% being singletons, with the ten largest covering roughly 3%. This entry is derived from a study of T cells in pancreatic ductal adenocarcinoma. Study findings and constraints: This surgical cohort overrepresents the minority presenting with early-stage disease. Comparisons of tumor and blood clonality may show falsely lower tumor diversity.

The sequence came from a human donor with pancreatic ductal adenocarcinoma. The rearrangement joins TRBV5-1 to TRBJ1-1, with a tentative D call TRBD1 (5 bases). What was sequenced was PBMCs. CDR3 nucleotide sequence: TGCGCCAGCAGCCTCGGGACTCTGAACACTGAAGCTTTCTTT. This codes for CASSLGTLNTEAFF.